This TCR beta chain was sequenced during a study of shared clonotypes between healthy human individuals. This clone showed up just once. Trimming pared 5 bases from V and 7 bases from J, leaving 11 bases between. The length of the CDR3 is 12 residues. Germline assignment: CDR1 SEHNR and CDR2 FQNEAQ (reference sequence). The repertoire was sequenced with immunoSEQ multiplex PCR; TCRdb's copy has only in-frame clones and lacks some. This table has about 2.5 million clones, less than 95% appearing once. Material: naive CD4+ T cells from PBMCs. The subset is: CD45RA+ positively selected. J is TRBJ1-2 and V is TRBV7-9, with D unresolved. This receptor was obtained from a man aged 18 to 30 in good health. Some clones in this sample may be carry-over from other donors' samples. The CDR3, as DNA: TGTGCCAGCAGCCCGGTGGGATTTGGCTACACCTTC. This codes for CASSPVGFGYTF.